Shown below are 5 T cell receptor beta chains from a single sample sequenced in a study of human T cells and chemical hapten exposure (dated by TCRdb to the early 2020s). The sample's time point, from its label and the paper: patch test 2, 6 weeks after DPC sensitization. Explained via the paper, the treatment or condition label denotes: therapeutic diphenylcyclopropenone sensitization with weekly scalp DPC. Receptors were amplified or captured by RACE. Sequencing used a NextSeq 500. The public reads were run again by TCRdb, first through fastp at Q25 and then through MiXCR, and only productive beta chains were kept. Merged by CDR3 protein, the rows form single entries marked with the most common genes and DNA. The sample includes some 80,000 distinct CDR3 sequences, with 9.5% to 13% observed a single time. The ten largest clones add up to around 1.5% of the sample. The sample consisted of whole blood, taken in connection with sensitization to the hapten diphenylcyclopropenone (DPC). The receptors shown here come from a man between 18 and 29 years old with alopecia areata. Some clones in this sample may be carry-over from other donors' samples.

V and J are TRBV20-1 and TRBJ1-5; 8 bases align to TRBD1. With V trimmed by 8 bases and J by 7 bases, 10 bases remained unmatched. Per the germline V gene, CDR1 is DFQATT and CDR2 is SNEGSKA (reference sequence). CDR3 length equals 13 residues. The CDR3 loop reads CSPRTGGGQPQHF. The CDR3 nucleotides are TGCAGTCCCCGTACAGGGGGGGGACAGCCCCAGCATTTT.

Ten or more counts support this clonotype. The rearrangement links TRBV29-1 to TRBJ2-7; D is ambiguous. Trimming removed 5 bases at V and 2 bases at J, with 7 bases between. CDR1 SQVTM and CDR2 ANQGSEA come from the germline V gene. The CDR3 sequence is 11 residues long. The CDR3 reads CSVKLPYEQYF. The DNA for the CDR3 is TGCAGCGTTAAACTTCCCTACGAGCAGTACTTC.

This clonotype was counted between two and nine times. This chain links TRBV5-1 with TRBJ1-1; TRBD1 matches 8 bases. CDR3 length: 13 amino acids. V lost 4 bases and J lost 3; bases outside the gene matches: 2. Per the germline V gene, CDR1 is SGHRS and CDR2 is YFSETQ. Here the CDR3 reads CASSEDRDTEAFF. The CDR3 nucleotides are TGCGCCAGCAGCGAGGACAGGGACACTGAAGCTTTCTTT.

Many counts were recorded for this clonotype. CDR3 sequence reads: CASSEAGYEAFF. The CDR3, as DNA: TGTGCCAGCAGTGAAGCGGGGTATGAAGCTTTCTTT. The V and J genes are TRBV2 and TRBJ1-1; D remains ambiguous. Germline V gives CDR1 SNHLY, CDR2 FYNNEI. Trimming pared 0 bases from V and 7 bases from J, leaving 6 bases between. The CDR3 loop spans 12 amino acids.

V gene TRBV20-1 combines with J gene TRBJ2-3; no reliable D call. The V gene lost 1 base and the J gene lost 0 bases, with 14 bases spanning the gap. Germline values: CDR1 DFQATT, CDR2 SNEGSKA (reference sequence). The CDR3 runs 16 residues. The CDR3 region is CSARATRNPSTDTQYF. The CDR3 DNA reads TGCAGTGCTAGAGCCACCAGGAACCCTAGCACAGATACGCAGTATTTT.